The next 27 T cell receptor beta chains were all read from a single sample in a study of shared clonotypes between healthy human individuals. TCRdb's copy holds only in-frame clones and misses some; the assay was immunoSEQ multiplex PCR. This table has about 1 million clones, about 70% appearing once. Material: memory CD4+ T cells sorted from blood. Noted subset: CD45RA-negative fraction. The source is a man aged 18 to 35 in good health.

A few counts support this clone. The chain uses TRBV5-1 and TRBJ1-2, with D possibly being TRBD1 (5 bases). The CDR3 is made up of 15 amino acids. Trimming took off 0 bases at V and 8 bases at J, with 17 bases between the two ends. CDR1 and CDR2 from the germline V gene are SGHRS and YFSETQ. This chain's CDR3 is CASSLDHTRDDGYTF. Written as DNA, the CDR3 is TGCGCCAGCAGCTTGGACCACACCAGGGACGACGGCTACACCTTC.

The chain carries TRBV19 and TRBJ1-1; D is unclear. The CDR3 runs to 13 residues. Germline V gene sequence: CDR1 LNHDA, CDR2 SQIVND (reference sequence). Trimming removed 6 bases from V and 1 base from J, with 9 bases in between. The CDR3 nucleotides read TGTGCCAGTAGCACATCGGAGAACACTGAAGCTTTCTTT. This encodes CASSTSENTEAFF. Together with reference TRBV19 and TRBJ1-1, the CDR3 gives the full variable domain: DGGITQSPKYLFRKEGQNVTLSCEQNLNHDAMYWYRQDPGQGLRLIYYSQIVNDFQKGDIAEGYSVSREKKESFPLTVTSAQKNPTAFYLCASSTSENTEAFFGQGTRLTVV.

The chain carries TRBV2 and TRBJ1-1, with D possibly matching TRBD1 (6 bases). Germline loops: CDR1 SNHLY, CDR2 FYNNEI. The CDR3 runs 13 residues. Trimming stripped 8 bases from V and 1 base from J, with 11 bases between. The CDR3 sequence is CASGWTENTEAFF. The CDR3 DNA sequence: TGTGCCAGCGGTTGGACAGAGAACACTGAAGCTTTCTTT.

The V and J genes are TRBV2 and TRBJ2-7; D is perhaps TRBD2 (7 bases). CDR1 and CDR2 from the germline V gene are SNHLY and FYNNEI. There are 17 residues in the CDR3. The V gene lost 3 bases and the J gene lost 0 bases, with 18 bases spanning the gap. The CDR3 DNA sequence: TGTGCCAGCAGTGATGGAGCCTCCGGGGGGCTCTCCTACGAGCAGTACTTC. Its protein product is CASSDGASGGLSYEQYF.

This chain's CDR3 is CASSSSGQRYEQYF. CDR3 DNA sequence: TGCGCCAGCAGCTCCTCGGGACAACGCTACGAGCAGTACTTC. V gene TRBV5-1 combines with J gene TRBJ2-7; TRBD1 might be the D (6 bases). The V end was cut by 3 bases, the J end by 3 bases, with 13 bases between. The CDR3 runs 14 residues. The germline V gene has CDR1 SGHRS and CDR2 YFSETQ.

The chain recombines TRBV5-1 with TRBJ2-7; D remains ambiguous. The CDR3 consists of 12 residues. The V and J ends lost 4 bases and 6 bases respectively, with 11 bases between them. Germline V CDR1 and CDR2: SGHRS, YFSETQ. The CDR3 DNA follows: TGCGCCAGCAGCCAACCGGGCCTCGAGCAGTACTTC. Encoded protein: CASSQPGLEQYF.

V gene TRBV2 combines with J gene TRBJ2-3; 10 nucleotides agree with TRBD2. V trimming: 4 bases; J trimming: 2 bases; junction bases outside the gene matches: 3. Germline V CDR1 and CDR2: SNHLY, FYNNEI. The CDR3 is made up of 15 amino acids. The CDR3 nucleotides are TGTGCCAGCAGTGGAGGGACTAGCGCCACAGATACGCAGTATTTT. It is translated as CASSGGTSATDTQYF.

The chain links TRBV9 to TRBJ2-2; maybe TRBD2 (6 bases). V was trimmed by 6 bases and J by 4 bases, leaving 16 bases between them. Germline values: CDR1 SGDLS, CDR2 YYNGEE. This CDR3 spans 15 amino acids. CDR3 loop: CASTDGDSSTGELFF. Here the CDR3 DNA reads TGTGCCAGCACCGACGGGGACTCGAGCACCGGGGAGCTGTTTTTT.

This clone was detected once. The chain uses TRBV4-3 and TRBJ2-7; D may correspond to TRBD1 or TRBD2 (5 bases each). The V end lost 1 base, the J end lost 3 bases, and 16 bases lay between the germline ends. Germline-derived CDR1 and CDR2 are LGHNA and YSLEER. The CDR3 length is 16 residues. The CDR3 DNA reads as TGCGCCAGCAGCCAAGGGGGGTGGGGGATAGACTACGAGCAGTACTTC. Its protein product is CASSQGGWGIDYEQYF.

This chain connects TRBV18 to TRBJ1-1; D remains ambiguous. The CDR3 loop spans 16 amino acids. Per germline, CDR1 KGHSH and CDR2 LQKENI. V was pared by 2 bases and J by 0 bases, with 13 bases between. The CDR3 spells CASSPSEGGMNTEAFF. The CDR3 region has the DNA TGTGCCAGCTCACCATCCGAGGGAGGGATGAACACTGAAGCTTTCTTT.

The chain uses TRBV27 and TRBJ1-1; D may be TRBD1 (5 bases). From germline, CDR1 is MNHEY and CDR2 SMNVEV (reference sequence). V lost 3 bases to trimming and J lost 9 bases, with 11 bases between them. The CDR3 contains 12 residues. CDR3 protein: CASSFLGGQAFF. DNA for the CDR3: TGTGCCAGCAGTTTCCTGGGGGGACAAGCTTTCTTT.

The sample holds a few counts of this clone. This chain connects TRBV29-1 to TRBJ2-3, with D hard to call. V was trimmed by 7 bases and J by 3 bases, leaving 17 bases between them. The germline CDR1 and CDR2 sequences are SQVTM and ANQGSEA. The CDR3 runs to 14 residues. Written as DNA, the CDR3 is TGCAGCGGTAAGAAGAGTGGTTGGACAGATACGCAGTATTTT. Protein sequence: CSGKKSGWTDTQYF.

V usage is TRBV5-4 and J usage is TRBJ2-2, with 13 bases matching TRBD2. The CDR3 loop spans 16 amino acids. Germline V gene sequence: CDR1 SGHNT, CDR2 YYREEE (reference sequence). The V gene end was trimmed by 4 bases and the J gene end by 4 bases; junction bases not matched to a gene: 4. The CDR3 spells CASSRGLAGSTGELFF. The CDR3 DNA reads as TGTGCCAGCAGCAGGGGACTAGCGGGGTCCACCGGGGAGCTGTTTTTT.

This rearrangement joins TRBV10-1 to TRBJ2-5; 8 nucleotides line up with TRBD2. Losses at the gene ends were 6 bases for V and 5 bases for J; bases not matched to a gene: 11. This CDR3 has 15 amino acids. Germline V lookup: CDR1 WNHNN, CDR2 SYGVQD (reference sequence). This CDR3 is CASSRTSGAGETQYF. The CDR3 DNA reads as TGCGCCAGCAGCCGTACTAGCGGTGCAGGGGAGACCCAGTACTTC.

CDR3 sequence: CASSLYPISGANVLTF. In DNA form, the CDR3 reads TGTGCCAGCAGCTTATATCCCATCTCTGGGGCCAACGTCCTGACTTTC. The chain is built from TRBV7-2 and TRBJ2-6; D is unresolved. V lost 2 bases, J lost 0 bases, and 8 bases lay in between. The CDR3 runs 16 residues. The V gene's germline CDR1 is SGHTA and CDR2 FQGNSA.

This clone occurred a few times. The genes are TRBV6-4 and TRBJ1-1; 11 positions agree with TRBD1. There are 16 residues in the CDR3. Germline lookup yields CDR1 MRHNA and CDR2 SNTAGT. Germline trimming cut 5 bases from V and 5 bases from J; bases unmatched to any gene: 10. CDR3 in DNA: TGTGCCAGCAGTCGGACAGGGGGCCGGGGTCGAACTGAAGCTTTCTTT. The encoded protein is CASSRTGGRGRTEAFF.

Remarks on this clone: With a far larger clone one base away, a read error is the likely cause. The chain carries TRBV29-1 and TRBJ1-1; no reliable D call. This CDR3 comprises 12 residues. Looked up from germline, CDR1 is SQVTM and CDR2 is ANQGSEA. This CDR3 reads CSAVVSNTKAFF. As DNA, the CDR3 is TGCAGCGCAGTAGTCTCTAACACTAAAGCTTTCTTT.

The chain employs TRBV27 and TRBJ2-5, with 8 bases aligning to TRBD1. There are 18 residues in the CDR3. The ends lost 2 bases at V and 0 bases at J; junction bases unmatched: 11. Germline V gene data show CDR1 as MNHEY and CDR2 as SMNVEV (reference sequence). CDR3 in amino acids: CASSLKPYPTGDQETQYF. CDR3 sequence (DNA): TGTGCCAGCAGTTTAAAGCCCTACCCGACAGGGGACCAAGAGACCCAGTACTTC.

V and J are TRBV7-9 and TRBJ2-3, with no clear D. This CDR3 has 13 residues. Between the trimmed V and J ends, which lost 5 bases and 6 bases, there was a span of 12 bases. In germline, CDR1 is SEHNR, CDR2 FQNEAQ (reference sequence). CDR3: CASSPPSSDTQYF. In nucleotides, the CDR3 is TGTGCCAGCAGCCCACCGTCCTCGGATACGCAGTATTTT.

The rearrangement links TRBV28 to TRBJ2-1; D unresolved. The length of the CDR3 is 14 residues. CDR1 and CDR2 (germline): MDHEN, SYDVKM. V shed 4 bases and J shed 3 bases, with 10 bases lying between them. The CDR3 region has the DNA TGTGCCAGCAGTTCGGATAGATTCTACAATGAGCAGTTCTTC. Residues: CASSSDRFYNEQFF. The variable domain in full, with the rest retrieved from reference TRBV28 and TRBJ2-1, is DVKVTQSSRYLVKRTGEKVFLECVQDMDHENMFWYRQDPGLGLRLIYFSYDVKMKEKGDIPEGYSVSREKKERFSLILESASTNQTSMYLCASSSDRFYNEQFFGPGTRLTVL.

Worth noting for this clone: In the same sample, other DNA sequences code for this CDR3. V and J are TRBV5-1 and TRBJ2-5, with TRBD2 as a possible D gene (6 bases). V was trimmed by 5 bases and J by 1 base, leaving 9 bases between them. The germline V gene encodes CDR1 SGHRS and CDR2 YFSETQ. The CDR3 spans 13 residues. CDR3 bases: TGCGCCAGCAGATTAGCGGTCCAAGAGACCCAGTACTTC. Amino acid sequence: CASRLAVQETQYF.

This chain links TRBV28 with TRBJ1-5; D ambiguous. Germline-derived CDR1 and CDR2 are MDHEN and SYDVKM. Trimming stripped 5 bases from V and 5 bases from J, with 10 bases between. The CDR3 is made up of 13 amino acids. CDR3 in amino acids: CASSLTLDQPQHF. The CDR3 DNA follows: TGTGCCAGCAGTCTCACCCTAGATCAGCCCCAGCATTTT.

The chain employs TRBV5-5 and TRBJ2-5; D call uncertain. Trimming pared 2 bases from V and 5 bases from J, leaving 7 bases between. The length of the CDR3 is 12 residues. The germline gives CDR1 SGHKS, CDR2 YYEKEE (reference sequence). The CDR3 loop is CASSFLGETQYF. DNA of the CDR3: TGTGCCAGCAGCTTTCTGGGGGAGACCCAGTACTTC.

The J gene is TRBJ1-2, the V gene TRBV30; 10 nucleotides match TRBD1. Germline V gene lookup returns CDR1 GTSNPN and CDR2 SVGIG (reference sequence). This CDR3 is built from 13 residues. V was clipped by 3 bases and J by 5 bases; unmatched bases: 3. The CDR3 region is CAWRTGGEYGYTF. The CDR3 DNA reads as TGTGCCTGGAGGACAGGGGGCGAATATGGCTACACCTTC.

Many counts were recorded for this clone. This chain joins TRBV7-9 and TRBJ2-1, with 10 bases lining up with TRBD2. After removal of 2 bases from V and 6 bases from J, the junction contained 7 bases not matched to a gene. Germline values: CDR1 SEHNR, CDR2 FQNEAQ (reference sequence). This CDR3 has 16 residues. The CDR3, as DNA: TGTGCCAGCAGCTTAATTATTCAGCGGGGGGGCAATGAGCAGTTCTTC. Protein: CASSLIIQRGGNEQFF. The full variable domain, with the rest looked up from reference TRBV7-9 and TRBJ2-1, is DTGVSQNPRHKITKRGQNVTFRCDPISEHNRLYWYRQTLGQGPEFLTYFQNEAQLEKSRLLSDRFSAERPKGSFSTLEIQRTEQGDSAMYLCASSLIIQRGGNEQFFGPGTRLTVL.

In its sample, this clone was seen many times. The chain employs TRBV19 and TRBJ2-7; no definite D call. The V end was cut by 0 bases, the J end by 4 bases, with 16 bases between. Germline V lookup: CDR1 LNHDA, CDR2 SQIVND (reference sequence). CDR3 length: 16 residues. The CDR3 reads CASSIDRLGYGYEQYF. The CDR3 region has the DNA TGTGCCAGTAGTATAGATCGCTTAGGGTACGGGTACGAGCAGTACTTC.

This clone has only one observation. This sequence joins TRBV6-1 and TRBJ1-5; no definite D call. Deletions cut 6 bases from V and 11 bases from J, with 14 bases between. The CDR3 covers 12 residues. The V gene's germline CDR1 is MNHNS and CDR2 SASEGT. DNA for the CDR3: TGTGCCAGCAGGGAACCGGGTACAGCCCAGCATTTT. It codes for CASREPGTAQHF.